This is a list of T cell receptor beta chains from one sample in a study of cytomegalovirus exposure and HLA in healthy donors. Profiled with immunoSEQ multiplex PCR; TCRdb holds only in-frame clones, not every one. The profile shows fewer than 200,000 clones, around 82% of them singletons. The sequenced material came from PBMCs. These receptor sequences come from a young woman in good health and CMV-seropositive. Each CDR3 is given with its conserved first and last residue. The order of the fields is D gene, clone size, J gene, V gene, CDR3 protein, CDR3 DNA. D genes are given only for firm matches. Only some rows state a clone size, as once, few, many or a class for expanded clones.

>TRBD1|NA|TRBJ2-7|TRBV5-6
CASSPGRGRVYEQYF
TGTGCCAGCAGCCCCGGAAGGGGGCGAGTGTACGAGCAGTACTTC
>NA|few|TRBJ1-5|TRBV27
CASRTGAGPQHF
TGTGCCAGCAGGACCGGCGCAGGGCCCCAGCATTTT
>NA|NA|TRBJ1-6|TRBV27
CASSLGRGGDNSPLHF
TGTGCCAGCAGTTTAGGGAGGGGGGGGGATAATTCACCCCTCCACTTT
>NA|NA|TRBJ1-2|TRBV19
CASSQTGTYGYTF
TGTGCCAGTAGCCAAACAGGGACCTACGGCTACACCTTC
>NA|NA|TRBJ1-1|TRBV27
CASSLYPAVMNTEAFF
TGTGCCAGCAGTTTATATCCCGCAGTTATGAACACTGAAGCTTTCTTT
>NA|NA|TRBJ1-6|TRBV5-1
CASSADRQRSPLHF
TGCGCCAGCAGCGCGGATAGACAGAGATCACCCCTCCACTTT
>NA|NA|TRBJ2-2|TRBV6-1
CASVSRGTGELFF
TGTGCCAGCGTTTCTAGGGGCACCGGGGAGCTGTTTTTT
>TRBD2|NA|TRBJ2-3|TRBV6-6
CASSYSISGGTPTQYF
TGTGCCAGCAGTTACTCGATTAGCGGGGGGACCCCTACGCAGTATTTT
>NA|NA|TRBJ1-3|TRBV18
CASSPEQYSGNTIYF
TGTGCCAGCTCGCCGGAACAGTACTCTGGAAACACCATATATTTT
>TRBD1|NA|TRBJ1-2|TRBV5-1
CASSPGTGGFSGGYTF
TGCGCCAGCAGCCCCGGGACAGGGGGCTTTAGTGGTGGCTACACCTTC
>NA|NA|TRBJ1-5|TRBV29-1
CSVVVGGARQPQHF
TGCAGCGTTGTTGTTGGGGGGGCCAGGCAGCCCCAGCATTTT
>TRBD2|NA|TRBJ2-3|TRBV9
CASSAIQTSGADTQYF
TGTGCCAGCAGCGCTATCCAGACTAGCGGGGCAGATACGCAGTATTTT
>NA|NA|TRBJ1-1|TRBV5-1
CASSPFTENTEAFF
TGCGCCAGCAGCCCCTTTACAGAGAACACTGAAGCTTTCTTT
>NA|few|TRBJ2-5|TRBV18
CASSSGLETQYF
TGTGCCAGCTCATCAGGGTTGGAGACCCAGTACTTC
>TRBD2|NA|TRBJ2-3|TRBV4-1
CASSQVRLAGGPKTGDTQYF
TGCGCCAGCAGCCAAGTCCGACTAGCGGGGGGGCCCAAGACCGGAGATACGCAGTATTTT
>NA|NA|TRBJ1-5|TRBV27
CASGPVDYSNQPQHF
TGTGCCAGCGGGCCGGTCGATTATAGCAATCAGCCCCAGCATTTT
>NA|NA|TRBJ2-7|TRBV5-5
CASSFGGPAFYEQYF
TGTGCCAGCAGCTTCGGTGGGCCGGCCTTCTACGAGCAGTACTTC
>NA|NA|TRBJ2-5|TRBV11-3
CASSTSEETQYF
TGTGCCAGCAGCACAAGCGAAGAGACCCAGTACTTC
>NA|NA|TRBJ1-4|TRBV5-6
CASSRGAGANNEKLFF
TGTGCCAGCAGCCGCGGTGCAGGGGCTAATAATGAAAAACTGTTTTTT
>NA|NA|TRBJ1-5|TRBV1
CTSSQTSGEQPQHF
TGCACCAGCAGCCAGACGAGCGGGGAACAGCCCCAGCATTTT
>TRBD1|NA|TRBJ1-1|TRBV19
CASSPQGDTEAFF
TGTGCCAGTAGTCCACAGGGGGACACTGAAGCTTTCTTT